This TCR beta chain appears in the sequencing data of a study of tumor T cells in aggressive B-cell lymphoma. This CDR3 has 11 amino acids. Trimming took off 6 bases at V and 5 bases at J, with 11 bases between the two ends. Germline values: CDR1 DFQATT, CDR2 SNEGSKA (reference sequence). The method was immunoSEQ multiplex PCR; TCRdb's version includes in-frame clones alone and lacks a portion of them. The data show about 4,000 clones, around 86% seen once. This receptor was identified in an adult with diffuse large B cell lymphoma. The sample was tumor tissue. The chain is built from TRBV20-1 and TRBJ2-7; D is possibly TRBD1 (5 bases). CDR3 in DNA: TGCAGTGCAAACTTCAGGGACGAGCAGTACTTC. Amino acids: CSANFRDEQYF.